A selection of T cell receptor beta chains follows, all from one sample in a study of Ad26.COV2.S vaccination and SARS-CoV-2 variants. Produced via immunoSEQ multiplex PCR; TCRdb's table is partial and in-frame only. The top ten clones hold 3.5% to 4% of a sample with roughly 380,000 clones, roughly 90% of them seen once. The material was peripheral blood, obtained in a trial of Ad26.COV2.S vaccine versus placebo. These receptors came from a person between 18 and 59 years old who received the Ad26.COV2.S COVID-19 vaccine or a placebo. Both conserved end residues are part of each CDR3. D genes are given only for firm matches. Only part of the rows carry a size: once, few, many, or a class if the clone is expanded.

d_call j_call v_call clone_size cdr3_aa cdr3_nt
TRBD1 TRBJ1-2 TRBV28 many CASRGTDSNYGYTF TGTGCCAGCAGGGGGACAGACTCTAACTATGGCTACACCTTC
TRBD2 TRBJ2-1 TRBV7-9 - CASSWGTSGTNEQFF TGTGCCAGCAGCTGGGGGACTAGCGGTACTAATGAGCAGTTCTTC
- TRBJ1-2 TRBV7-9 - CASSFYITSRTGGRRSYTF TGTGCCAGCAGCTTTTACATAACCTCCCGGACGGGGGGCCGGAGAAGCTACACCTTC
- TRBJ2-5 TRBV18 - CASSLQGGETQYF TGTGCCAGCTCACTCCAGGGCGGAGAGACCCAGTACTTC
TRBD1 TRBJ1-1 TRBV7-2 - CASSLGRQGLVSSHTEAFF TGTGCCAGCAGCTTAGGGAGACAGGGATTGGTTAGTTCCCACACTGAAGCTTTCTTT
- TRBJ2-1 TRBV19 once CATSGLWGQFF TGTGCCACCTCGGGACTTTGGGGACAGTTCTTC
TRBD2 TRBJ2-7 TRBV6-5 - CASSYSGEGYEQYF TGTGCCAGCAGTTACTCGGGGGAGGGCTACGAGCAGTACTTC
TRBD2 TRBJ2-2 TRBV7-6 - CASSPSGAGGPGTGELFF TGTGCCAGCAGCCCCAGCGGGGCGGGGGGGCCGGGCACCGGGGAGCTGTTTTTT
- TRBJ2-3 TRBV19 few CASSIPGTRDTQYF TGTGCCAGTAGTATCCCCGGGACAAGAGATACGCAGTATTTT
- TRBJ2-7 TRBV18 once CASSPGQNYEQYF TGTGCCAGCTCACCCGGACAGAACTACGAGCAGTACTTC
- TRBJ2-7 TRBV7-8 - CASSLAGGSYEQYF TGTGCCAGCAGCTTAGCCGGGGGTTCGTACGAGCAGTACTTC
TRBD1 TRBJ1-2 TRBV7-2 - CASSLEGASIYNYGYTF TGTGCCAGCAGCTTAGAGGGGGCCAGTATATATAACTATGGCTACACCTTC
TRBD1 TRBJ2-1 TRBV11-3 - CASSFGQGDSYNEQFF TGTGCCAGCAGCTTTGGGCAGGGGGACTCCTACAATGAGCAGTTCTTC
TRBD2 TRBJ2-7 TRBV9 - CASSVGLAGYEQYF TGTGCCAGCAGCGTAGGACTAGCGGGCTACGAGCAGTACTTC
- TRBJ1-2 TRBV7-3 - CASSLSGAEGYTF TGTGCCAGCAGCTTAAGCGGGGCCGAGGGCTACACCTTC
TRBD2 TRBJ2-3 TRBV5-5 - CASSFSGGARDTQYF TGTGCCAGCAGCTTTAGCGGGGGGGCCCGGGATACGCAGTATTTT
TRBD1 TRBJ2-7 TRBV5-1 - CASSSGGRGLHEQYF TGCGCCAGCAGCTCCGGAGGTAGGGGGCTGCACGAGCAGTACTTC
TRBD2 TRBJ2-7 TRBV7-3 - CASSPRGLAGFHEQYF TGTGCCAGCAGCCCGAGAGGACTAGCGGGGTTCCACGAGCAGTACTTC
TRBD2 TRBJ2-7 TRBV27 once CASSSGLAGYEQYF TGTGCCAGCAGTTCGGGACTAGCGGGGTACGAGCAGTACTTC
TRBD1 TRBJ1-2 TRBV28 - CASSFGDRLSSGYTF TGTGCCAGCAGTTTTGGGGACAGGTTGTCTAGTGGCTACACCTTC
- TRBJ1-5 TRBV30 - CAWSSSHNQPQHF TGTGCCTGGAGTTCCAGCCACAATCAGCCCCAGCATTTT
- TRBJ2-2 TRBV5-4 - CASSLRPSGELFF TGTGCCAGCAGCTTGAGACCTTCCGGGGAGCTGTTTTTT
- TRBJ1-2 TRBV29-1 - CSVVRGPYGYTF TGCAGCGTTGTTCGGGGCCCCTATGGCTACACCTTC
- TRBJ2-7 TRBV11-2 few CASSLPQLPHEQYF TGTGCCAGCAGCTTACCCCAGCTTCCCCACGAGCAGTACTTC
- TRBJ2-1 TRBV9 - CASSVGRSGLDEQFF TGTGCCAGCAGCGTAGGTCGCTCCGGTCTCGATGAGCAGTTCTTC
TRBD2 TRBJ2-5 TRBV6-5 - CASKRSSGGGETQYF TGTGCCAGCAAGCGGAGTAGCGGGGGAGGAGAGACCCAGTACTTC